The rows below give T cell receptor beta chains drawn from one sample of a study of blood T cell repertoires in COVID-19. Method: immunoSEQ multiplex PCR; TCRdb's copy keeps in-frame clones and lacks some. The table lists around 70,000 clones, around 79% of them singletons. Input material: peripheral blood. The source is a man in his fifties or sixties with active or convalescent COVID-19. The CDR3 runs from the conserved cysteine through the conserved F or W. D genes are given only for firm matches. Some rows have no size entry. The others give once, few or many, or a class for an expanded clone.

CDR3 protein: CASSLGTRGEQYF; CDR3 DNA: TGTGCCAGCAGCTTAGGCACCCGGGGCGAGCAGTACTTC; V gene: TRBV7-9; clone size: many; J gene: TRBJ2-7; D gene: .
CDR3 protein: CAISEFREYGYTF; CDR3 DNA: TGTGCCATCAGTGAGTTCAGGGAATATGGCTACACCTTC; V gene: TRBV10-3; clone size: .; J gene: TRBJ1-2; D gene: .
CDR3 protein: CASSGTGSSGNTIYF; CDR3 DNA: TGTGCCAGCAGCGGCACAGGGAGCTCTGGAAACACCATATATTTT; V gene: TRBV5-4; clone size: .; J gene: TRBJ1-3; D gene: .
CDR3 protein: CASSSPRGGSSYEQYF; CDR3 DNA: TGTGCCAGCAGCTCCCCTCGCGGGGGAAGCTCCTACGAGCAGTACTTC; V gene: TRBV7-9; clone size: .; J gene: TRBJ2-7; D gene: TRBD2
CDR3 protein: CASSTGFQRGNNEQFF; CDR3 DNA: TGTGCCAGTAGTACTGGGTTTCAACGAGGTAACAATGAGCAGTTCTTC; V gene: TRBV19; clone size: few; J gene: TRBJ2-1; D gene: .
CDR3 protein: CAWSTPAGDTQYF; CDR3 DNA: TGTGCCTGGAGTACCCCCGCCGGTGATACGCAGTATTTT; V gene: TRBV30; clone size: .; J gene: TRBJ2-3; D gene: .
CDR3 protein: CASSPGREGEKLFF; CDR3 DNA: TGCGCCAGCAGCCCTGGCAGGGAGGGTGAAAAACTGTTTTTT; V gene: TRBV5-1; clone size: .; J gene: TRBJ1-4; D gene: .
CDR3 protein: CASSLASGGQTQYF; CDR3 DNA: TGCGCCAGCAGCTTGGCTTCGGGGGGGCAGACCCAGTACTTC; V gene: TRBV5-1; clone size: once; J gene: TRBJ2-5; D gene: TRBD2
CDR3 protein: CASSLPVVHYRGGSDTQYF; CDR3 DNA: TGTGCCAGCAGCCTCCCCGTTGTCCATTACAGGGGGGGGTCAGATACGCAGTATTTT; V gene: TRBV21-1; clone size: .; J gene: TRBJ2-3; D gene: .
CDR3 protein: CASRPRGLANTGELFF; CDR3 DNA: TGTGCCAGCAGGCCGAGGGGGCTCGCGAACACCGGGGAGCTGTTTTTT; V gene: TRBV7-9; clone size: few; J gene: TRBJ2-2; D gene: TRBD1
CDR3 protein: CASSLVRGYEQYF; CDR3 DNA: TGTGCCAGCAGCTTAGTCAGGGGCTACGAGCAGTACTTC; V gene: TRBV7-2; clone size: few; J gene: TRBJ2-7; D gene: .
CDR3 protein: CASSAVGATNEKLFF; CDR3 DNA: TGTGCCAGCAGTGCAGTAGGGGCAACTAATGAAAAACTGTTTTTT; V gene: TRBV2; clone size: .; J gene: TRBJ1-4; D gene: .
CDR3 protein: CASSTHRAISYEQYF; CDR3 DNA: TGTGCCAGCAGTACCCACAGAGCCATTTCCTACGAGCAGTACTTC; V gene: TRBV6-5; clone size: once; J gene: TRBJ2-7; D gene: .
CDR3 protein: CASSLGTANEKLFF; CDR3 DNA: TGTGCCAGCAGCTTAGGGACAGCTAATGAAAAACTGTTTTTT; V gene: TRBV7-8; clone size: .; J gene: TRBJ1-4; D gene: .
CDR3 protein: CASSVQESSYNSPLHF; CDR3 DNA: TGTGCCAGCAGCGTCCAGGAAAGCTCCTATAATTCACCCCTCCACTTT; V gene: TRBV9; clone size: few; J gene: TRBJ1-6; D gene: .
CDR3 protein: CASSQDEISLRGETQYF; CDR3 DNA: TGCGCCAGCAGCCAAGATGAGATCAGTTTAAGGGGGGAGACCCAGTACTTC; V gene: TRBV4-1; clone size: few; J gene: TRBJ2-5; D gene: .
CDR3 protein: CASSLVSRRETQYF; CDR3 DNA: TGTGCCAGCAGCTTGGTGTCCAGGAGGGAGACCCAGTACTTC; V gene: TRBV5-4; clone size: .; J gene: TRBJ2-5; D gene: .
CDR3 protein: CAISTQGVGGGGYTF; CDR3 DNA: TGTGCCATCAGTACCCAGGGCGTCGGGGGGGGTGGCTACACCTTC; V gene: TRBV10-3; clone size: .; J gene: TRBJ1-2; D gene: .
CDR3 protein: CASSYLGQGTQYF; CDR3 DNA: TGTGCCAGCAGTTACCTGGGACAGGGGACCCAGTACTTC; V gene: TRBV6-2/TRBV6-3; clone size: .; J gene: TRBJ2-5; D gene: TRBD1
CDR3 protein: CASSTHPGWGDEQYF; CDR3 DNA: TGTGCCAGCAGTACCCACCCTGGCTGGGGGGACGAGCAGTACTTC; V gene: TRBV28; clone size: .; J gene: TRBJ2-7; D gene: .